The entry below gives a single TCR beta chain sequence along with its context. The specificity of this receptor is unknown. No clone much larger than this one lies a single base away; base qualities are absent. In the same sample, other DNA sequences code for this CDR3. Spanning cysteine to phenylalanine, the CDR3 consists of 11 amino acids. CDR3 DNA only is kept here, 33 bases in frame from base 1. Sequences ENHRY (CDR1) and SYGVKD (CDR2) are obtained from the germline V gene. A distance of 2 bases separates the germline ends of V and J, which lose 4 bases and 4 bases respectively. The sample's time point label, in plain terms: baseline before first vaccination. Vaccinee samples came from UK trials COV001 and COV002, including a single-blind randomized controlled phase 2/3 trial of AZD1222 (ChAdOx1 nCoV-19) in healthy adults. Trial participant PBMC samples were collected at day 0 and day 28 after the second dose for TCRbeta chain sequencing.

These data come from a study of T cell responses to AZD1222 COVID-19 vaccine (dated by TCRdb to the early 2020s). About the study as a whole: Because spike-specific TCR depth and breadth did not differ between the two schedules, AZD1222 recipients who got a second dose at roughly 4 weeks were pooled with those who got a second dose at roughly 12 weeks. TCR sequencing covered roughly 230 trial participants: 207 given two doses of AZD1222 and approximately 26 given two doses of MenACWY control vaccine. Enrollment into the trials was organized by age into subgroups of 18-55, 56-69 and 70-plus years, and those subgroups contained roughly 150, 30 and 60 TCR-sequenced participants, respectively.

Overall results and qualifications from the work: Most participants were white British and females outnumbered males, and the authors suggested that clonal diversity may have been underestimated. The vaccine-associated CD4 TCRs covered the entire spike protein, and the dominant responses fell in regions 160-218 and 743-854. Spike-specific TCR breadth and depth rose significantly after two AZD1222 doses compared with day 0 and with MenACWY recipients. The 56-69-year group was small, and its depth increase did not reach significance, likely because of low power. Nearly half of unique spike-specific TCRs reportedly recognized epitopes outside regions mutated in the B.1.351 and B.1.1.7 variants. Because no samples from the day 14 peak response were available, repertoires could be characterized only after the peak T cell response. Conclusions about previously exposed vaccinees are limited because only 5 or 6 AZD1222 recipients were SARS-CoV-2 seropositive at baseline.

The CDR3 regions of human TCRbeta chains were analyzed by immunosequencing. In the paper's pipeline: Repertoire TCRs were checked for matches against a reference library of SARS-CoV-2-specific TCRs that had been generated using the MIRA antigen-specificity platform. Breadth meant the fraction of unique TCRs that were SARS-CoV-2-associated, whereas depth meant the fraction of total T cells that were SARS-CoV-2-associated. Each spike-specific TCR was assigned to its reactive spike region and to a CD4 or CD8 class using the MIRA data. Log10-transformed breadth and depth values were compared by one-way ANOVA with Sidak's multiple comparisons tests. As stored in TCRdb, this immuneACCESS dataset retains in-frame rearrangements with V and J assigned. A fraction of the clones does not appear; measured against another copy, unresolved V genes explain less than half of the discrepancy, and the remainder lacks a known reason. For V, J and clone size, that table is used; D and trimming come from the DNA. The sample contains about 150,000 clones, around 94% of them found a single time. The ten top clones hold 0.95% to 1.5% of the sample.

This TCR was recovered from an adult in good health. Sequencing was performed on peripheral blood, taken on day 0 of AZD1222 vaccination. The rearranged chain carries TRBV10-3 and TRBJ2-1; there is no confident call for the D gene. The CDR3 region has the sequence CAISGYNEQFF. The nucleotide sequence is TGTGCCATCAGTGGATACAATGAGCAGTTCTTC.